This T cell receptor beta chain was found in a study of tumor-infiltrating lymphocytes in oesophageal squamous cell carcinoma. TCRdb fed the PCR reads into MiXCR, producing one record per CDR3 protein. The table includes 20,000 or so distinct CDR3 sequences, around two fifths detected once. Germline V CDR1 and CDR2: SGHNT, YYREEE (reference sequence). The CDR3 extends over 14 amino acids. V lost 0 bases and J lost 0, with 7 bases in between. This clonotype was seen repeatedly, ten times or more. The sequencing input was esophageal tumor tissue. The chain is built from TRBV5-4 and TRBJ2-7; tentative D call: TRBD2 (6 bases). This clonotype was obtained from a male donor with esophageal squamous cell carcinoma. The CDR3 reads CASSLELASYEQYF. The CDR3, as DNA: TGTGCCAGCAGCTTGGAACTAGCCTCCTACGAGCAGTACTTC.